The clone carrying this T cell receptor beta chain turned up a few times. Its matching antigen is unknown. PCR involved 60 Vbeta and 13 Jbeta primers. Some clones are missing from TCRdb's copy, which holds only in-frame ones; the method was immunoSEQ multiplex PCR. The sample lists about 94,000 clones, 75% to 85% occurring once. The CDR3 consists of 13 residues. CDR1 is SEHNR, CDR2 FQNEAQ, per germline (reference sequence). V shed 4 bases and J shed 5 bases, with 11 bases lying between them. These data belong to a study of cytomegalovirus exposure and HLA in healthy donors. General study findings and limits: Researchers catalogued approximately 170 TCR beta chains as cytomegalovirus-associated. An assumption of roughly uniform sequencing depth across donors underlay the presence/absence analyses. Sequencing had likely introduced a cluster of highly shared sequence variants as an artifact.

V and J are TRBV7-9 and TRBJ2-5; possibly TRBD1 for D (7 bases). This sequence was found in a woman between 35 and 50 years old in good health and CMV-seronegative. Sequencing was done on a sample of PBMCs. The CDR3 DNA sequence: TGTGCCAGCAGCTCCAGGGGGAGGGAGACCCAGTACTTC. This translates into CASSSRGRETQYF.